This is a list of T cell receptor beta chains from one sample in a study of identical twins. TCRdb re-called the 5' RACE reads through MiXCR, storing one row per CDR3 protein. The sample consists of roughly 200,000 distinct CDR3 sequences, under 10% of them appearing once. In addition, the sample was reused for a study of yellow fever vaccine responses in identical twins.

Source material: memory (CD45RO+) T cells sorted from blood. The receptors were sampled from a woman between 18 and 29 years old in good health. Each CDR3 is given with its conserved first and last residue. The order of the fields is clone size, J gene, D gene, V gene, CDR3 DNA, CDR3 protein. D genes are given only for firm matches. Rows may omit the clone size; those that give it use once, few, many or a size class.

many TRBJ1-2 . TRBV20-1 TGCAGTGCCTTCCTGCTTGGCTACACCTTC CSAFLLGYTF
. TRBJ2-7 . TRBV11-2 TGTGCCAGCAGCTTAGATGGTGGTAGCGGATTATCCTACGAGCAGTACTTC CASSLDGGSGLSYEQYF
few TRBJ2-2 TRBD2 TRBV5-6 TGTGCCAGCAGCTCTACTAGCGGGAACACCGGGGAGCTGTTTTTT CASSSTSGNTGELFF
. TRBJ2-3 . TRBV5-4 TGTGCCAGCAGCGGAGGGGGCGTCCGCACAGATACGCAGTATTTT CASSGGGVRTDTQYF
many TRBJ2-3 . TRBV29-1 TGCAGCGGGTCTTTGGAAGATACGCAGTATTTT CSGSLEDTQYF
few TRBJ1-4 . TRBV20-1 TGCAGTGCTAGAAGGGTGGGTAGGGAAAAACTGTTTTTT CSARRVGREKLFF
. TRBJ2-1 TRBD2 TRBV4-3 TGCGCCAGCAGCCAAGATAACGTTGCGACTAGCGTAAGCTCCTACAATGAGCAGTTCTTC CASSQDNVATSVSSYNEQFF
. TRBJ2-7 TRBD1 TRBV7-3 TGTGCCAGCAGCCCAGGGACAGGGGGTCCCTACGAGCAGTACTTC CASSPGTGGPYEQYF
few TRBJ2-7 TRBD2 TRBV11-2 TGTGCCAGCAGCTTAGGTGTGACTAGCGGGGGGGCATCCTACGAGCAGTACTTC CASSLGVTSGGASYEQYF
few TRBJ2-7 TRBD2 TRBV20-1 TGCAGTGCGATTAGCGGGAGGGCCAGCTCCTACGAGCAGTACTTC CSAISGRASSYEQYF
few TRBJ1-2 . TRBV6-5 TGTGCCAGCAGTTACTTGTCCCCCCAGGGGAGCTACACCTTC CASSYLSPQGSYTF
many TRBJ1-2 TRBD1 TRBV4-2 TGTGCCAGCAGCCTAGGACCGGGACAGAAAGCTTATGGCTACACCTTC CASSLGPGQKAYGYTF
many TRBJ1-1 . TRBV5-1 TGCGCCAGCACGGATAGGACAGATAGGAACACTGAAGCTTTCTTT CASTDRTDRNTEAFF